The 19 T cell receptor beta chains listed next were all sequenced from one sample in a study of tumor-infiltrating lymphocytes in oesophageal squamous cell carcinoma. TCRdb redid the calling of the PCR reads with MiXCR, one entry per CDR3 protein. This table has around 18,000 distinct CDR3 sequences, 40% to 55% appearing once. Specimen: esophageal tumor tissue. These receptors were collected from a male donor with esophageal squamous cell carcinoma.

This clonotype was found many times. J is TRBJ1-2 and V is TRBV6-1; possibly TRBD1 for D (5 bases). This CDR3 region has 14 residues. CDR1 MNHNS and CDR2 SASEGT come from the germline V gene. Trimming left V 7 bases short and J 1 base short, with 13 bases between. CDR3 in DNA: TGTGCCAGCACCCGCCGAGGGGTTAACTATGGCTACACCTTC. This sequence encodes CASTRRGVNYGYTF.

V is TRBV7-8 and J is TRBJ2-1; D might be TRBD2 (6 bases). Deletions cut 2 bases from V and 3 bases from J, with 8 bases between. CDR3 length: 14 residues. CDR1 and CDR2 (germline): SGHVS, FQNEAQ. Here the CDR3 reads CASSLPGDYNEQFF. CDR3 sequence (DNA): TGTGCCAGCAGCTTACCGGGAGACTACAATGAGCAGTTCTTC.

This clonotype came up many times. The J gene is TRBJ2-1, the V gene TRBV7-6, with 7 positions matching TRBD2. Per the germline V gene, CDR1 is SGHVS and CDR2 is FNYEAQ. This CDR3 is 16 amino acids long. Trimming removed 6 bases from V and 0 bases from J; junction bases left unmatched: 8. The chain's CDR3 is CASSSTSESSYNEQFF. CDR3 in DNA: TGTGCCAGCAGTTCCACTAGCGAAAGCTCCTACAATGAGCAGTTCTTC.

The genes are TRBV28 and TRBJ1-2; 9 bases align to TRBD1. Germline V gene data show CDR1 as MDHEN and CDR2 as SYDVKM. The CDR3 sequence is 15 residues long. J lost 5 bases, V lost 6 bases, and 10 bases had no gene match. CDR3 sequence: CASRGAGTGTYGYTF. CDR3 DNA sequence: TGTGCCAGCAGGGGAGCCGGGACAGGGACGTATGGCTACACCTTC.

About this clonotype: The junction and the germline gene differ at one end; a read error may be behind it. The chain has TRBV2 and TRBJ2-1; D is uncertain. Germline V lookup: CDR1 SNHLY, CDR2 FYNNEI. This CDR3 comprises 11 residues. Here the CDR3 reads CASSGNSPLHF. CDR3 nucleotide sequence: TGTGCCAGCAGCGGAAATTCACCCCTCCACTTC.

This clonotype was detected ten times or more. The genes are TRBV24-1 and TRBJ2-2, with no clear D. CDR1 KGHDR and CDR2 SFDVKD come from the germline V gene. The CDR3 contains 14 residues. Between the trimmed V and J ends, which lost 0 bases and 5 bases, there was a span of 6 bases. The CDR3 region has the DNA TGTGCCACCAGTGATTTGCCCGGGACCGGGGAGCTGTTTTTT. It specifies CATSDLPGTGELFF.

By proportion, this clonotype is medium-sized (0.01 to 0.1%). This rearrangement joins TRBV12-3 or TRBV12-4 to TRBJ1-5; D not resolved. This CDR3 is 17 amino acids long. The V gene lost 0 bases and the J gene lost 6 bases, with 18 bases spanning the gap. For the CDR3, the DNA is TGTGCCAGCAGTTTAGCCACTGGGCCTCAAGGTAGTCAGCCCCAGCATTTT. Protein product: CASSLATGPQGSQPQHF.

The chain joins TRBV15 to TRBJ1-4; 9 bases match TRBD1. The ends lost 3 bases at V and 6 bases at J; junction bases unmatched: 5. The CDR3 runs to 15 residues. Per germline, CDR1 LNHNV and CDR2 YYDKDF (reference sequence). DNA for the CDR3: TGTGCCACCAGCAGGAGGACAGGGGTGGATGAAAAACTGTTTTTT. Amino acids: CATSRRTGVDEKLFF.

This clonotype was seen repeatedly, ten times or more. The chain has TRBV10-2 and TRBJ1-2, with 7 bases fitting TRBD1. V gave up 6 bases and J gave up 0 bases; unmatched junction bases: 4. From germline, CDR1 is WSHSY and CDR2 SAAADI. The CDR3 is made up of 14 amino acids. CDR3 in amino acids: CASRPGTANYGYTF. The CDR3 region has the DNA TGCGCCAGCAGGCCCGGGACAGCTAACTATGGCTACACCTTC.

The chain recombines TRBV7-6 with TRBJ2-1; D might be TRBD1 or TRBD2, each matching 6 bases. The germline gives CDR1 SGHVS, CDR2 FNYEAQ. Trimming pared 2 bases from V and 5 bases from J, leaving 16 bases between. CDR3 length: 16 amino acids. The CDR3 sequence: CASSLWGGRGDNEQFF. In DNA, the CDR3 is TGTGCCAGCAGCTTATGGGGCGGAAGGGGGGACAATGAGCAGTTCTTC.

The CDR3 coding sequence is TGTGCCAGCAGCCCAGAAAGGACTACTAATGAAAAACTGTTTTTT. This codes for CASSPERTTNEKLFF. The chain joins TRBV7-2 to TRBJ1-4; D not resolved. Germline CDR1 is SGHTA and CDR2 is FQGNSA. Trimming pared 5 bases from V and 2 bases from J, leaving 12 bases between. The CDR3 consists of 15 residues.

V and J are TRBV7-2 and TRBJ2-1; 11 nucleotides agree with TRBD2. The J call may be faulty, since TRBJ2-4 better matches the DNA end. The CDR3 sequence is 16 residues long. Germline loops: CDR1 SGHTA, CDR2 FQGNSA. The DNA of the CDR3 is TGTGCCAGCAGCTCCCAACTAGCGGGAGAAGGTAACATTCAGTACTTC. Its translation is CASSSQLAGEGNIQYF.

V gene TRBV5-6 combines with J gene TRBJ2-1; D ambiguous. The germline V and J ends were trimmed by 1 base and 4 bases, with 0 bases remaining between them. This CDR3 has 11 amino acids. Germline V CDR1 and CDR2: SGHDT, YYEEEE. The chain's CDR3 is CASSLYNEQFF. For the CDR3, the DNA is TGTGCCAGCAGCTTGTACAATGAGCAGTTCTTC.

V and J are TRBV7-9 and TRBJ2-7; TRBD1 agrees at 8 bases. The CDR3 length is 15 residues. Germline values: CDR1 SEHNR, CDR2 FQNEAQ (reference sequence). The J segment lost 9 bases and the V segment lost 6 bases, leaving 16 bases of the junction unmatched. CDR3 in amino acids: CASSPTGGSKNMQYF. The CDR3, as DNA: TGTGCCAGCAGTCCAACAGGGGGGTCCAAAAACATGCAGTACTTC.

This clonotype was found many times. The chain joins TRBV6-1 to TRBJ2-1; 7 bases agree with TRBD2. The CDR3 has 16 residues. Germline CDR1 and CDR2: MNHNS and SASEGT. The V segment lost 6 bases and the J segment 0 bases; nucleotides outside the gene matches: 8. The CDR3 reads CASRESGASSYNEQFF. CDR3 DNA sequence: TGTGCCAGCAGGGAAAGCGGGGCAAGCTCCTACAATGAGCAGTTCTTC.

The J gene is TRBJ2-5, the V gene TRBV6-6, with 7 bases matching TRBD2. The DNA end is more similar to TRBJ2-7, so the J call may be wrong. The CDR3 sequence is 14 residues long. CDR1 MNHNY and CDR2 SVGAGI come from the germline V gene (reference sequence). The CDR3 protein is CASRGSGVPYEQYF. DNA for the CDR3: TGTGCCAGCAGGGGAAGCGGGGTACCATACGAGCAGTACTTC.

V is TRBV7-9 and J is TRBJ2-7; TRBD1 agrees at 7 bases. The CDR3 totals 18 residues. Germline values: CDR1 SEHNR, CDR2 FQNEAQ (reference sequence). The V segment lost 5 bases and the J segment 2 bases; nucleotides outside the gene matches: 18. The CDR3 region is CASSPPAVATGPPYEQYF. The CDR3 DNA is TGTGCCAGCAGCCCTCCCGCGGTAGCGACAGGGCCTCCCTACGAGCAGTACTTC.

The V and J genes are TRBV7-2 and TRBJ2-5; 8 bases are a match to TRBD1. Germline loops: CDR1 SGHTA, CDR2 FQGNSA. Germline trimming cut 10 bases from V and 2 bases from J; bases unmatched to any gene: 12. The CDR3 is 15 residues long. DNA for the CDR3: TGTGCCATCGCACTTCAGGGGGCGAGACAAGAGACCCAGTACTTC. It is translated as CAIALQGARQETQYF.

The V gene is TRBV11-2, the J gene TRBJ2-7; 10 nucleotides match TRBD2. The V segment lost 1 base and the J segment 2 bases; nucleotides outside the gene matches: 8. This CDR3 has 17 amino acids. Germline V gene lookup returns CDR1 SGHAT and CDR2 FQNNGV. This CDR3 is CASSLVGLADLPYEQYF. CDR3 nucleotides: TGTGCCAGCAGCTTAGTAGGACTAGCGGATCTACCCTACGAGCAGTACTTC.